This T cell receptor beta chain was captured in a study of a mutant IDH1 vaccine in newly diagnosed glioma. On the study more broadly: Treated patients had a mean age of around 40 years and an approximately 62% male, around 38% female split.

Sequencing used immunoSEQ multiplex PCR; TCRdb keeps in-frame clones, though not all of them. Counted here are about 16,000 clones, 75% to 90% occurring once; the ten biggest clones make up approximately 10%. CDR3 size: 13 residues. The V segment lost 7 bases and the J segment 11 bases; nucleotides outside the gene matches: 12. CDR1 and CDR2 from the germline V gene are SGHTS and YDEGEE. Turning to this clone: Its target is unknown.

General study results and limits: Immune responses arising from the vaccine appeared in 80% to 95% of patients. The authors found pseudoprogression apparently unrelated to changes in top peripheral T cell clonotypes.

The sample's time point: baseline, week 1 (first vaccination visit). Treatment meaning: pre-vaccination baseline after standard-of-care therapy. Astrocytomas found in donors were new, WHO grade 3 or 4, IDH1-mutant and ATRX-lost. The V gene is TRBV5-8, the J gene TRBJ1-1, with 9 bases lining up with TRBD1. Material: PBMCs, obtained from a glioma patient treated with radiotherapy, temozolomide or both. The TCR comes from a middle-aged woman with glioma. Some clones in this sample may be carry-over from other donors' samples. The DNA of the CDR3 is TGTGCCAGCGCTGCGGACAGGGGTACTGCGGCTTTCTTT. It yields the protein CASAADRGTAAFF.